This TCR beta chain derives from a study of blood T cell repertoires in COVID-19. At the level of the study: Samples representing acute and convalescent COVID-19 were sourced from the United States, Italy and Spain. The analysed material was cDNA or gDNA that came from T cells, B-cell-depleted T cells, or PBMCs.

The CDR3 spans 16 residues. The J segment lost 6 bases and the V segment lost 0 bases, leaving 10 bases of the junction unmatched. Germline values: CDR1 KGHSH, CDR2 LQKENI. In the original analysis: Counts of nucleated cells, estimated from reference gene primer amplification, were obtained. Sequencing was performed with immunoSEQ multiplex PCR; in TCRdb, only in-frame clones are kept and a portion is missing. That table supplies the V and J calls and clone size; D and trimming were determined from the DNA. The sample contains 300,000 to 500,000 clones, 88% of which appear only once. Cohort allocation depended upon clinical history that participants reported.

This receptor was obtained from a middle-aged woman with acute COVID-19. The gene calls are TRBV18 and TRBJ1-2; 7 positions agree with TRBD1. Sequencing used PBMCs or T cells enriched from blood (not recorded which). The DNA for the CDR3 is TGTGCCAGCTCACCACCGCTTTGGACAGGAGCCCATGGCTACACCTTC. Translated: CASSPPLWTGAHGYTF.